This T cell receptor (beta chain) appears in the sequencing data of a study of blood T cells in healthy people across ages. Germline V gene data show CDR1 as SQVTM and CDR2 as ANQGSEA. This CDR3 is built from 11 residues. This clonotype came up once. Its ends do not fully match the called genes, so a read error is possible. The second PCR ran about 6 to 11 cycles with a sample-barcoded 5' primer and J-beta primers. The study obtained at least 2.5 million CDR3-containing paired-end reads from every sample. One entry per CDR3 protein results from TCRdb running MiXCR on the 5' RACE reads. The sample contains roughly 800,000 distinct CDR3 sequences, roughly 60% of which appear only once.

Sample: blood. The V and J genes are TRBV29-1 and TRBJ2-7, with a weak D call TRBD2 (6 bases). This sequence originates from a man aged 25 to 45 in good health. CDR3 sequence (DNA): TGCGGCGTTGACGGGGGTTACGAGCAGTACTTC. Its translation: CGVDGGYEQYF.